What follows are 14 T cell receptor beta chains derived from one specimen sequenced in a study of PD-1 blockade in mismatch repair-deficient tumors listed by TCRdb under 2017. The library was generated by the immunoSEQ multiplex PCR assay. The table was pulled from immuneACCESS by TCRdb, which kept in-frame rearrangements only. Such tables lose some clones; where checked, under half of the loss comes from unresolved V genes, and the rest has no known cause. The sample table shows around 39,000 clones, and approximately 80% are seen once. The biggest ten clones account for about 1% of the sample. Sample: PBMCs, taken about 38 weeks after starting pembrolizumab. The receptors originated from an adult with mismatch repair-deficient cancer.

The chain uses TRBV5-4 and TRBJ2-1, with D possibly TRBD2 on 6 matching bases. The germline V gene encodes CDR1 SGHNT and CDR2 YYREEE (reference sequence). Trimming took off 1 base at V and 4 bases at J, with 12 bases between the two ends. The CDR3 runs 15 residues. CDR3 residues: CASSLLGGDYNEQFF. CDR3 bases: TGTGCCAGCAGCTTGTTAGGAGGGGATTACAATGAGCAGTTCTTC.

CDR3 DNA: TGTGCCAGCAGCAAAGTAGGGGGACTAGCGGGAGGACATGAGCAGTTCTTC. Translating it yields CASSKVGGLAGGHEQFF. The chain joins TRBV21-1 to TRBJ2-1; TRBD2 reflects the table's D call only, with no check against the DNA. TRBV21-1 is reported as a pseudogene. The CDR3 spans 17 residues.

This chain uses TRBV5-5 with TRBJ2-7, with D perhaps TRBD1 (6 bases). The CDR3 is 15 residues long. V lost 3 bases, J lost 4 bases, and 17 bases lay in between. CDR1 SGHKS and CDR2 YYEKEE come from the germline V gene (reference sequence). CDR3 in amino acids: CASSSQGRTGYEQYF. CDR3 in DNA: TGTGCCAGCAGCTCACAGGGTCGAACGGGGTACGAGCAGTACTTC.

The chain's CDR3 is CASSFQTVIYGYTF. The DNA for the CDR3 is TGTGCCAGCAGTTTTCAGACAGTTATCTATGGCTACACCTTC. This sequence joins TRBV6-6 and TRBJ1-2; TRBD1 might be the D (5 bases). Germline CDR1 MNHNY, CDR2 SVGAGI (reference sequence). The CDR3 is 14 residues long. The ends were cut back, 4 bases at V and 4 bases at J, with 13 bases in the middle.

V gene TRBV25-1 combines with J gene TRBJ2-1; a weak D match, TRBD2 (6 bases). The V end lost 1 base, the J end lost 3 bases, and 13 bases lay between the germline ends. The germline V gene has CDR1 MGHDK and CDR2 SYGVNS. This CDR3 comprises 16 residues. The CDR3 loop reads CASSELGTPSYNEQFF. The CDR3 bases are TGTGCCAGCAGTGAATTGGGGACTCCGAGCTACAATGAGCAGTTCTTC. The whole variable domain, remainder taken from reference TRBV25-1 and TRBJ2-1, is EADIYQTPRYLVIGTGKKITLECSQTMGHDKMYWYQQDPGMELHLIHYSYGVNSTEKGDLSSESTVSRIRTEHFPLTLESARPSHTSQYLCASSELGTPSYNEQFFGPGTRLTVL.

The V and J genes are TRBV5-1 and TRBJ1-1; 8 positions match TRBD1. Germline CDR1 reads SGHRS; CDR2 reads YFSETQ. This CDR3 has 14 residues. After removal of 4 bases from V and 1 base from J, the junction contained 3 bases not matched to a gene. For the CDR3, the DNA is TGCGCCAGCAGCAAGACAGGGGCGAACACTGAAGCTTTCTTT. Translated, it gives CASSKTGANTEAFF.

The chain employs TRBV28 and TRBJ1-1; tentative D call: TRBD1 (6 bases). Trimming took off 4 bases at V and 1 base at J, with 10 bases between the two ends. CDR1 and CDR2 (germline): MDHEN, SYDVKM. The CDR3 extends over 14 amino acids. The CDR3 DNA sequence: TGTGCCAGCAGTTCGGGACAATGGAACACTGAAGCTTTCTTT. Protein: CASSSGQWNTEAFF. The full variable domain, completed using reference TRBV28 and TRBJ1-1, is DVKVTQSSRYLVKRTGEKVFLECVQDMDHENMFWYRQDPGLGLRLIYFSYDVKMKEKGDIPEGYSVSREKKERFSLILESASTNQTSMYLCASSSGQWNTEAFFGQGTRLTVV.

This clone was picked up a small number of times. The chain combines TRBV20-1 with TRBJ2-7, with D uncertain. Germline CDR1 DFQATT, CDR2 SNEGSKA (reference sequence). The CDR3 loop spans 11 amino acids. V shed 6 bases and J shed 6 bases, with 12 bases lying between them. In DNA form, the CDR3 reads TGCAGTGCCTATTCCCCTTCCGAGCAGTACTTC. Residues: CSAYSPSEQYF.

This chain joins TRBV27 and TRBJ1-1; 9 bases are shared with TRBD1. The J segment lost 3 bases and the V segment lost 6 bases, leaving 5 bases of the junction unmatched. Germline V gene lookup returns CDR1 MNHEY and CDR2 SMNVEV (reference sequence). The CDR3 has 14 residues. The CDR3 DNA is TGTGCCAGCAGAGACTGGGACAGGGACACTGAAGCTTTCTTT. Protein product: CASRDWDRDTEAFF.

V and J are TRBV5-1 and TRBJ1-1, with 7 bases that match TRBD1. This CDR3 region has 15 residues. In germline, CDR1 is SGHRS, CDR2 YFSETQ. Germline trimming cut 0 bases from V and 4 bases from J; bases unmatched to any gene: 6. The CDR3 sequence is CASSLVQGSVTEAFF. In DNA, the CDR3 is TGCGCCAGCAGCTTGGTACAGGGGTCGGTCACTGAAGCTTTCTTT.

The genes are TRBV7-2 and TRBJ2-5; D possibly corresponds to TRBD2 (6 bases). With 3 bases removed from V and 0 bases from J, the gap between germline ends came to 11 bases. Per germline, CDR1 SGHTA and CDR2 FQGNSA. This CDR3 contains 15 residues. CDR3 amino acids: CASSFQAGYQETQYF. The CDR3 DNA follows: TGTGCCAGCAGCTTTCAAGCGGGTTACCAAGAGACCCAGTACTTC.

V and J are TRBV28 and TRBJ2-5; D ambiguous. The last part of the DNA fits TRBJ2-7 better; the J call may be wrong. The CDR3 runs 13 residues. CDR1 is MDHEN, CDR2 SYDVKM, per germline. Here the CDR3 DNA reads TGTGCCAGCAGGACATCTACGGTCTACGAGCAGTACTTC. Encoded protein: CASRTSTVYEQYF.

This sequence joins TRBV5-1 and TRBJ2-1, with 7 bases lining up with TRBD2. Per the germline V gene, CDR1 is SGHRS and CDR2 is YFSETQ. With V trimmed by 5 bases and J by 10 bases, 12 bases remained unmatched. The CDR3 is 14 amino acids. This CDR3 reads CASRNGRDSEEQFF. As DNA, the CDR3 is TGCGCCAGCAGGAATGGGAGGGATTCAGAAGAGCAGTTCTTC.

V and J are TRBV9 and TRBJ2-3; possible D gene TRBD2, 6 bases. The CDR3 extends over 15 amino acids. V shed 0 bases and J shed 1 base, with 9 bases lying between them. CDR1 is SGDLS and CDR2 is YYNGEE in the germline V gene. Here the CDR3 DNA reads TGTGCCAGCAGCGTAGTAGCGGACCGCACAGATACGCAGTATTTT. Its protein product is CASSVVADRTDTQYF.